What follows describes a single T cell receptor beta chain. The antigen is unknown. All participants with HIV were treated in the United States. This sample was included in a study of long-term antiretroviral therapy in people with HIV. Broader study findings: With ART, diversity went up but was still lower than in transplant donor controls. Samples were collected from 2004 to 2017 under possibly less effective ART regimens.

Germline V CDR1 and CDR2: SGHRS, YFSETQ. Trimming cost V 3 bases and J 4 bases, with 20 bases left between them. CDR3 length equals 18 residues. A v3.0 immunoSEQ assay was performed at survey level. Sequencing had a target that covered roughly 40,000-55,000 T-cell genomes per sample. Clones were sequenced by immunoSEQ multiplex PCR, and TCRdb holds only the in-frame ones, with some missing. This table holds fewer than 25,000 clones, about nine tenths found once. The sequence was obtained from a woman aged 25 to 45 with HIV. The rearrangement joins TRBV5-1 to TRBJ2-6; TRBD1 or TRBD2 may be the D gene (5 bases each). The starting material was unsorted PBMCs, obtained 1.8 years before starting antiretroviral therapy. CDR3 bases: TGCGCCAGCAGCTACTTTGGTCTGAGGGGTTCAGGGGCCAACGTCCTGACTTTC. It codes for CASSYFGLRGSGANVLTF.